The 21 T cell receptor beta chains below were found in one sample sequenced in a study of cytomegalovirus exposure and HLA in healthy donors. PCR involved 60 Vbeta and 13 Jbeta primers. The assay was immunoSEQ multiplex PCR, and TCRdb's table has in-frame clones only and misses some. Of approximately 140,000 clones detected, 55% to 80% appear once; the ten largest clones hold about 15%. Sequences were obtained from PBMCs. These receptors came from a human donor in good health.

V is TRBV11-2 and J is TRBJ1-2; D is unresolved. The CDR3 contains 15 residues. V was pared by 5 bases and J by 4 bases, with 17 bases between. Germline assignment: CDR1 SGHAT and CDR2 FQNNGV. CDR3 amino acids: CASSPDSTISYGYTF. CDR3 DNA sequence: TGTGCCAGCAGCCCCGACTCAACTATCTCCTATGGCTACACCTTC.

The chain links TRBV5-1 to TRBJ2-5, with 8 bases lining up with TRBD1. The CDR3 is made up of 14 amino acids. The germline CDR1 and CDR2 sequences are SGHRS and YFSETQ. V lost 6 bases, J lost 5 bases, and 9 bases stayed unmatched. The CDR3 loop is CASKPAGGRETQYF. The CDR3 DNA follows: TGCGCCAGCAAGCCGGCAGGGGGCCGGGAGACCCAGTACTTC.

The chain carries TRBV28 and TRBJ2-5; TRBD1 might be the D (6 bases). CDR1 and CDR2 from the germline V gene are MDHEN and SYDVKM. CDR3 length equals 16 residues. The ends were cut back, 5 bases at V and 0 bases at J, with 16 bases in the middle. The CDR3 reads CASSPSGHLYQETQYF. The CDR3 DNA reads TGTGCCAGCAGTCCCTCGGGACACTTGTACCAAGAGACCCAGTACTTC.

This clone was counted a few times. The chain has TRBV2 and TRBJ1-1, with D tentatively TRBD1 (6 bases). CDR3 length: 15 amino acids. Germline V gene data show CDR1 as SNHLY and CDR2 as FYNNEI. The V end lost 4 bases, the J end lost 1 base, and 13 bases lay between the germline ends. The CDR3: CASSVGGARNTEAFF. CDR3 DNA: TGTGCCAGCAGTGTAGGGGGGGCGAGGAACACTGAAGCTTTCTTT.

The chain has TRBV15 and TRBJ1-2; D might be TRBD1 (5 bases). Between the trimmed V and J ends, which lost 3 bases and 1 base, there was a span of 18 bases. There are 17 residues in the CDR3. Germline-derived CDR1 and CDR2 are LNHNV and YYDKDF (reference sequence). The CDR3 loop reads CATSRDRGRGLNYGYTF. CDR3 DNA sequence: TGTGCCACCAGCAGGGACCGGGGGAGAGGTCTTAACTATGGCTACACCTTC.

The J gene is TRBJ2-3, the V gene TRBV4-1; 9 bases are shared with TRBD2. V shed 8 bases and J 2 bases; nucleotides not matched to a gene: 5. The CDR3 has 14 residues. Germline CDR1 MGHRA, CDR2 YSYEKL. The CDR3 loop is CASGLAGTTDTQYF. CDR3 in DNA: TGCGCCAGCGGGCTAGCGGGGACCACAGATACGCAGTATTTT.

The genes are TRBV11-2 and TRBJ2-3; TRBD2 is a possible D gene (5 bases). Trimming cost V 6 bases and J 6 bases, with 13 bases left between them. The CDR3 runs 13 residues. Germline V lookup: CDR1 SGHAT, CDR2 FQNNGV. CDR3 loop: CASRTPGIDTQYF. The CDR3 DNA reads as TGTGCCAGCAGGACCCCGGGGATTGATACGCAGTATTTT.

This rearrangement joins TRBV6-1 to TRBJ2-6; weak D call: TRBD1 (5 bases). The CDR3 contains 17 residues. From germline, CDR1 is MNHNS and CDR2 SASEGT. The V gene lost 1 base and the J gene lost 1 base, with 11 bases spanning the gap. The CDR3 here is CASSEVQGGSGANVLTF. In DNA, the CDR3 is TGTGCCAGCAGTGAAGTCCAGGGTGGGTCTGGGGCCAACGTCCTGACTTTC.

V is TRBV6-1 and J is TRBJ1-2, with a tentative D call TRBD1 (6 bases). The CDR3 extends over 15 amino acids. Germline-derived CDR1 and CDR2 are MNHNS and SASEGT. V was clipped by 5 bases and J by 7 bases, with 20 bases between them. The CDR3 region is CASSRDRTSSGGYTF. The CDR3 bases are TGTGCCAGCAGTCGCGACAGGACCTCCAGCGGTGGCTACACCTTC.

V and J are TRBV7-9 and TRBJ2-1; 12 nucleotides align to TRBD2. Unmatched junction bases numbered 8, after V lost 4 bases and J lost 10 bases. CDR1 SEHNR and CDR2 FQNEAQ come from the germline V gene (reference sequence). The CDR3 length is 15 residues. The CDR3 coding sequence is TGTGCCAGCAGCTACCTAGCGGGAGGGGGGGGAGAGCAGTTCTTC. This translates into CASSYLAGGGGEQFF.

The chain couples TRBV5-1 to TRBJ1-1; 8 bases align to TRBD1. Germline CDR1 reads SGHRS; CDR2 reads YFSETQ. This CDR3 contains 15 residues. The V and J ends lost 4 bases and 0 bases, in that order; junction bases with no gene match: 5. This chain's CDR3 is CASSLRTGLNTEAFF. The CDR3 bases are TGCGCCAGCAGCCTAAGGACAGGGCTGAACACTGAAGCTTTCTTT.

This chain connects TRBV9 to TRBJ1-1, with no clear D. CDR3 length: 12 amino acids. Germline V gives CDR1 SGDLS, CDR2 YYNGEE. Trimming removed 0 bases at V and 7 bases at J, with 7 bases between. The CDR3 coding sequence is TGTGCCAGCAGCGTAGACGGTAGTGAAGCTTTCTTT. It is translated as CASSVDGSEAFF.

Only one count was recorded for this clone. The chain uses TRBV10-3 and TRBJ2-3; 15 nucleotides match TRBD2. Trimming took 4 bases from V and 4 from J; bases not matched to a gene: 9. Germline values: CDR1 ENHRY, CDR2 SYGVKD. The CDR3 length is 18 residues. This CDR3 is CAISGGTSGRRGPDTQYF. The CDR3 DNA sequence: TGTGCCATCAGTGGGGGGACTAGCGGGAGGAGGGGGCCAGATACGCAGTATTTT.

The chain couples TRBV7-9 to TRBJ1-1; 8 bases line up with TRBD1. J lost 5 bases, V lost 5 bases, and 10 bases had no gene match. CDR1 and CDR2 (germline): SEHNR, FQNEAQ (reference sequence). This CDR3 is built from 15 residues. In DNA form, the CDR3 reads TGTGCCAGCAGCAATCTCCAACAGGGGGGGACTGAAGCTTTCTTT. This gives the protein CASSNLQQGGTEAFF.

This clone was recorded once. One end of the junction does not line up with germline, which may come from a read error. The rearrangement joins TRBV6-1 to TRBJ2-7, with 10 bases identical to TRBD2. Germline V gene data show CDR1 as MNHNS and CDR2 as SASEGT. This CDR3 spans 16 amino acids. CDR3 nucleotides: TGTGCCAGCAGTGCCCCTCCGGGACTAGCGCACTACGAGCAGCACTTC. Its translation is CASSAPPGLAHYEQHF.

The V call is TRBV11-3, the J call TRBJ2-7, with a weak D call TRBD2 (5 bases). CDR1 and CDR2 (germline): SGHNT, YENEEA. This CDR3 region has 14 residues. The ends were cut back, 0 bases at V and 1 base at J, with 7 bases in the middle. CDR3 coding DNA: TGTGCCAGCAGCTTAGAAGGCGGGTCCTACGAGCAGTACTTC. This codes for CASSLEGGSYEQYF.

This clone has a handful of counts. In DNA, the CDR3 is TGTGCCAGCAGCCGGGACAGGGGGCAAAAGTACTTC. Residues: CASSRDRGQKYF. The rearrangement uses TRBV7-9 and TRBJ2-7, with TRBD1 matching over 12 bases. The germline CDR1 and CDR2 sequences are SEHNR and FQNEAQ (reference sequence). The ends lost 5 bases at V and 11 bases at J; junction bases unmatched: 4. This CDR3 has 12 amino acids.

The chain recombines TRBV2 with TRBJ1-2, with D hard to call. V lost 1 base to trimming and J lost 7 bases, with 10 bases between them. The length of the CDR3 is 13 residues. Germline V gene data show CDR1 as SNHLY and CDR2 as FYNNEI. Here the CDR3 DNA reads TGTGCCAGCAGTGAAGGCAGACCGGGTGGCTACACCTTC. Its translation is CASSEGRPGGYTF.

A few counts support this clone. This rearrangement joins TRBV6-1 to TRBJ1-1; tentative D call: TRBD1 (6 bases). Deletions cut 5 bases from V and 4 bases from J, with 11 bases between. This CDR3 contains 13 residues. Germline V gene data show CDR1 as MNHNS and CDR2 as SASEGT. CDR3 residues: CASSRQVSTEAFF. The CDR3 region has the DNA TGTGCCAGCAGTCGACAGGTTAGCACTGAAGCTTTCTTT.

J is TRBJ2-7 and V is TRBV7-8, with 8 nucleotides matching TRBD2. The germline gives CDR1 SGHVS, CDR2 FQNEAQ. CDR3 size: 16 residues. V gave up 4 bases and J gave up 0 bases; unmatched junction bases: 8. The CDR3 loop reads CASSWNSGTSSYEQYF. CDR3 DNA: TGTGCCAGCAGCTGGAATAGCGGGACCAGCTCCTACGAGCAGTACTTC.

This CDR3 is CAINGVRNQPQHF. For the CDR3, the DNA is TGTGCCATCAACGGGGTTCGCAATCAGCCCCAGCATTTT. The chain employs TRBV10-3 and TRBJ1-5; D gene ambiguous. Germline V gene lookup returns CDR1 ENHRY and CDR2 SYGVKD. V was clipped by 7 bases and J by 2 bases, with 9 bases between them. CDR3 length: 13 amino acids.